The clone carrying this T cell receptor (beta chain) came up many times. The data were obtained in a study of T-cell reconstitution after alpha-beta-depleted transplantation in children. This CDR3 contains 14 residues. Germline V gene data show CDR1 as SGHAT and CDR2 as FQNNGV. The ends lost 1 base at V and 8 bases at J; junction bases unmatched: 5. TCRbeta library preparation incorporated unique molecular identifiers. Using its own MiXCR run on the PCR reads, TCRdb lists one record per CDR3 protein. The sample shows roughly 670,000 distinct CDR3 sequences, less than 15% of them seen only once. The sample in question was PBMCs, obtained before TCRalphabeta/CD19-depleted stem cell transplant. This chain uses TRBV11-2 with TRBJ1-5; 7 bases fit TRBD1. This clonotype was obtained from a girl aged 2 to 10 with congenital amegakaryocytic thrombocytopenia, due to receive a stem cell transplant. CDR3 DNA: TGTGCCAGCAGCTTAGGACAGGGCGACAAGCCCCAGCATTTT. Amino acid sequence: CASSLGQGDKPQHF.